This T cell receptor (beta chain) derives from a study of vaccination effects on CD4 cells after COVID-19. Ahead of sequencing, the ViraFEST assay grew antigen-specific CD4+ T cells using viral peptide pools. Cultured cells yielded isolated CD4+ T cells after less than 11 days. Participants completed two doses of the BNT162b2 or mRNA-1273 vaccine. Per germline, CDR1 SNHLY and CDR2 FYNNEI. This CDR3 comprises 12 residues. Unmatched junction bases numbered 4, after V lost 4 bases and J lost 7 bases. For this clone: Its antigen is not identified.

Clones were sequenced by immunoSEQ multiplex PCR, and TCRdb holds only the in-frame ones, with some missing. The repertoire holds about 46,000 clones, with nearly 75% as singletons. V gene TRBV2 combines with J gene TRBJ2-7; 7 positions agree with TRBD2. The source material was CD4+ T cells from PBMCs cultured with HCoV-OC43 spike peptides, sampled after COVID-19 vaccination. As to subset: HCoV-OC43 spike overlapping peptide pool stimulation. The TCR comes from a human donor who received a COVID-19 vaccine. The CDR3 DNA is TGTGCCAGCAGTGTAGGGGAGGGGGAGCAGTACTTC. This sequence encodes CASSVGEGEQYF. The variable domain in full, with the rest retrieved from reference TRBV2 and TRBJ2-7, is EPEVTQTPSHQVTQMGQEVILRCVPISNHLYFYWYRQILGQKVEFLVSFYNNEISEKSEIFDDQFSVERPDGSNFTLKIRSTKLEDSAMYFCASSVGEGEQYFGPGTRLTVT.